This is a list of T cell receptor beta chains from one sample in a study of blood T cell repertoires in COVID-19. Using immunoSEQ multiplex PCR, the repertoire was profiled, and TCRdb retains in-frame clones only, with some absent. The table lists roughly 97,000 clones, about 80% of them singletons. The sequenced material came from peripheral blood. The receptors were gathered from an elderly woman with active or convalescent COVID-19. The CDR3 runs from the conserved cysteine through the conserved F or W. Fields, in order: V gene, D gene, clone size, J gene, CDR3 protein, CDR3 DNA. A D gene is named only where the DNA matches it firmly. Size is stated for part of the rows, as once, few or many counts, or as a class when the clone is expanded.

V gene: TRBV19
D gene: -
clone size: -
J gene: TRBJ1-1
CDR3 protein: CASRPDINTEAFF
CDR3 DNA: TGTGCCAGTAGACCAGACATCAACACTGAAGCTTTCTTT

V gene: TRBV20-1
D gene: -
clone size: -
J gene: TRBJ2-5
CDR3 protein: CSAGRGETQYF
CDR3 DNA: TGCAGTGCAGGCAGGGGAGAGACCCAGTACTTC

V gene: TRBV19
D gene: TRBD2
clone size: -
J gene: TRBJ2-4
CDR3 protein: CASSSGGRDSRGSNIQYF
CDR3 DNA: TGTGCCAGTAGTTCGGGGGGTCGGGACTCGCGGGGCTCAAACATTCAGTACTTC

V gene: TRBV10-3
D gene: -
clone size: -
J gene: TRBJ2-5
CDR3 protein: CAISEPTQYQETQYF
CDR3 DNA: TGTGCCATCAGTGAGCCGACACAGTACCAAGAGACCCAGTACTTC

V gene: TRBV6-1
D gene: TRBD1
clone size: -
J gene: TRBJ2-5
CDR3 protein: CASSDTPRTGETQYF
CDR3 DNA: TGTGCCAGCAGTGACACTCCTCGGACAGGGGAGACCCAGTACTTC

V gene: TRBV28
D gene: TRBD2
clone size: few
J gene: TRBJ2-1
CDR3 protein: CASEFRRSGKYNEQFF
CDR3 DNA: TGTGCCAGCGAGTTTAGGAGAAGCGGGAAGTACAATGAGCAGTTCTTC

V gene: TRBV7-3
D gene: -
clone size: -
J gene: TRBJ2-1
CDR3 protein: CASSRQGLTYNEQFF
CDR3 DNA: TGTGCCAGCAGCCGGCAGGGGCTTACCTACAATGAGCAGTTCTTC

V gene: TRBV20-1
D gene: -
clone size: few
J gene: TRBJ2-4
CDR3 protein: CSASRWLEGAKNIQYF
CDR3 DNA: TGCAGTGCTAGTCGGTGGTTGGAGGGAGCCAAAAACATTCAGTACTTC

V gene: TRBV10-3
D gene: TRBD1
clone size: once
J gene: TRBJ2-2
CDR3 protein: CAISGWTGEPGELFF
CDR3 DNA: TGTGCCATCAGTGGTTGGACAGGGGAGCCCGGGGAGCTGTTTTTT

V gene: TRBV28
D gene: TRBD1
clone size: once
J gene: TRBJ1-2
CDR3 protein: CASSGTEPKMVANYGYTF
CDR3 DNA: TGTGCCAGCAGTGGGACAGAGCCTAAGATGGTAGCTAACTATGGCTACACCTTC

V gene: TRBV11-2
D gene: TRBD2
clone size: -
J gene: TRBJ2-7
CDR3 protein: CASDSGSSYEQYF
CDR3 DNA: TGTGCCAGCGACAGCGGGAGCTCTTACGAGCAGTACTTC

V gene: TRBV11-2
D gene: TRBD2
clone size: few
J gene: TRBJ2-7
CDR3 protein: CASSPLSGGGRNEQYF
CDR3 DNA: TGTGCCAGCAGCCCCCTCAGCGGGGGGGGCCGCAACGAGCAGTACTTC

V gene: TRBV5-1
D gene: -
clone size: -
J gene: TRBJ1-4
CDR3 protein: CASSLAQGPNEKLFF
CDR3 DNA: TGCGCCAGCAGCTTGGCGCAGGGGCCGAATGAAAAACTGTTTTTT

V gene: TRBV30
D gene: TRBD1
clone size: once
J gene: TRBJ1-1
CDR3 protein: CAWSRGTEAFF
CDR3 DNA: TGTGCCTGGAGCAGGGGGACTGAAGCTTTCTTT

V gene: TRBV18
D gene: TRBD1
clone size: -
J gene: TRBJ1-2
CDR3 protein: CASSSGTGSYGYTF
CDR3 DNA: TGTGCCAGCTCATCCGGGACAGGGTCCTATGGCTACACCTTC

V gene: TRBV6-2/TRBV6-3
D gene: -
clone size: -
J gene: TRBJ2-1
CDR3 protein: CASSYNWGSGVVNEQFF
CDR3 DNA: TGTGCCAGCAGTTACAACTGGGGGTCGGGGGTCGTGAATGAGCAGTTCTTC